The present T cell receptor (beta chain) was sequenced within a study of a mutant IDH1 vaccine in newly diagnosed glioma. Study-wide context: Visits designated V12 and V13 were conducted at weeks 35 and 47, respectively.

TCRdb's copy holds only in-frame clones and misses some; the assay was immunoSEQ multiplex PCR. The table lists tens of thousands of clones, over 70% of them singletons. Remarks on this clone: Its antigen is currently unknown.

The CDR3 extends over 15 amino acids. Germline CDR1 SGHTA, CDR2 FQGNSA. The V end lost 6 bases, the J end lost 0 bases, and 14 bases lay between the germline ends. The sample's time point: week 47, end of study. Every vaccine dose comprised 300 ug of mutant IDH1 20-mer peptide plus topical imiquimod. The clonotype was recovered from a man aged 45-65 years with glioma. The source was PBMCs, collected from a glioma patient whose treatment included an IDH1 peptide vaccine. The gene calls are TRBV7-2 and TRBJ1-1; possibly TRBD1 for D (6 bases). CDR3 bases: TGTGCCAGCAGTCTCACAGGGCTCCTGAACACTGAAGCTTTCTTT. This codes for CASSLTGLLNTEAFF.